Listed below are T cell receptor beta chains from one sample, sequenced in a study of T cell repertoires in cytomegalovirus infection. These receptors are not linked to any known antigen. Via MiXCR, TCRdb re-called the reads, giving one row per CDR3 protein. The data contain around 710,000 distinct CDR3 sequences, 25% to 35% of them singletons. Here the sequenced sample was cultured CD8+ T cells from PBMCs, taken from culture after CMV antigen stimulation. The receptors were sampled from a human donor in good health (CMV status not recorded). Some clones in this sample may be carry-over from other donors' samples. Both conserved end residues are part of each CDR3. A D gene is named only where the DNA matches it firmly. Expanded clones are given a class, and other clones once, few, many or no size at all.

>18|TRBD2|TRBJ2-2|TRBV7-8|.
TGTGCCAGCAGCCCCTACGACGGACTAGCGGGGAACACCGGGGAGCTGTTTTTT
CASSPYDGLAGNTGELFF
>14|.|TRBJ1-1|TRBV10-3|.
TGTGCCATCAGACGGTTGGGAAGGGGTACTGAAGCTTTCTTT
CAIRRLGRGTEAFF
>15|TRBD2|TRBJ2-3|TRBV19|.
TGTGCCAGTAGTATTCTCGCTAGCGGGGCAGGTACGCAGTATTTT
CASSILASGAGTQYF
>17|TRBD2|TRBJ2-1|TRBV29-1|few
TGCAGCGTTGGGGGGACTAGCGGGGTTAGACCCTACAATGAGCAGTTCTTC
CSVGGTSGVRPYNEQFF
>17|TRBD1|TRBJ2-3|TRBV28|few
TGTGCCAGCAGTCAAGGAAGGACAGGGTGGGCGACAGATACGCAGTATTTT
CASSQGRTGWATDTQYF
>17|.|TRBJ1-6|TRBV6-8|.
TGTGCCAGCAGTTACGGGCTCGTAAGCTCCTATAATTCACCCCTCCACTTT
CASSYGLVSSYNSPLHF
>12|.|TRBJ1-2|TRBV19|few
TGTGCCAGTCTTGACAGGAGCTATGGCTACACCTTC
CASLDRSYGYTF
>15|TRBD1|TRBJ2-5|TRBV4-3|once
TGCGCCAGCAGCCAAGATGGGACAGCCGTGGAGACCCAGTACTTC
CASSQDGTAVETQYF
>14|.|TRBJ2-2|TRBV6-1|.
TGTGCCAGCAGTGAAGCGCTGGGGACCGGGGAGCTGTTTTTT
CASSEALGTGELFF
>14|.|TRBJ1-5|TRBV19|few
TGTGCCAGTAGTATCGTACAGAGCAATCAGCCCCAGCATTTT
CASSIVQSNQPQHF
>13|.|TRBJ2-2|TRBV27|few
TGTGCCAGCAAGGAGGGTTGGACCGGGGAGCTGTTTTTT
CASKEGWTGELFF
>14|.|TRBJ2-1|TRBV5-1|.
TGCGCCAGCAGCTTGGCCGGAGCCTACTGGGAGCAGTTCTTC
CASSLAGAYWEQFF
>15|TRBD1|TRBJ2-3|TRBV5-1|.
TGCGCCAGCAGCTCTTCCCAGACAGGGGGAGATACGCAGTATTTT
CASSSSQTGGDTQYF
>10|.|TRBJ1-2|TRBV25-1|.
TGTGCCAGCAGTGACCATGGCTACACCTTC
CASSDHGYTF
>16|TRBD1|TRBJ2-1|TRBV7-4|.
TGTGCCAGCAGCCCTCCTACCGGGACAGGTGCCCGTGAGCAGTTCTTC
CASSPPTGTGAREQFF
>13|.|TRBJ1-1|TRBV20-1|.
TGCAGTGCTCCGGACGGAATGAACACTGAAGCTTTCTTT
CSAPDGMNTEAFF
>15|.|TRBJ2-2|TRBV4-2|.
TGTGCCAGCAGCGTCGGGACCCGGGGGACCGGGGAGCTGTTTTTT
CASSVGTRGTGELFF
>16|TRBD1|TRBJ1-1|TRBV4-1|few
TGCGCCAGCAGCCAAGTAGTGGACAGGGGTTTAACTGAAGCTTTCTTT
CASSQVVDRGLTEAFF
>16|.|TRBJ1-2|TRBV5-1|few
TGCGCCAGCAGCCCAAGGGGGGCGCAGGCGGGTCGGGGCTACACCTTC
CASSPRGAQAGRGYTF
>15|.|TRBJ2-5|TRBV2|few
TGTGCCAGCAGTGAAGAGGATGGTTATGAGGAGACCCAGTACTTC
CASSEEDGYEETQYF
>16|.|TRBJ1-2|TRBV7-4|.
TGTGCCAGCAGCCCAAATACCGACAGGACTAACTATGGCTACACCTTC
CASSPNTDRTNYGYTF
>13|.|TRBJ1-5|TRBV12-3/TRBV12-4|few
TGTGCCAGCAGCATACATGCAAATCAGCCCCAGCATTTT
CASSIHANQPQHF
>15|.|TRBJ1-2|TRBV19|.
TGTGCCACCAGTATACGAGAGGGGAGGGTCTATGGCTACACCTTC
CATSIREGRVYGYTF
>16|.|TRBJ2-2|TRBV5-1|.
TGCGCCAGCAGCTTGGCCTCGGCAGGGAAGCCCGGGGAGCTGTTTTTT
CASSLASAGKPGELFF
>15|.|TRBJ1-1|TRBV6-5|many
TGTGCCAGCAGTTACTGGGGGAGGGATAACACTGAAGCTTTCTTT
CASSYWGRDNTEAFF
>13|.|TRBJ2-7|TRBV10-3|.
TGTGCCATCAGTGATATGTCGACAGGCGGGGTGTACTTC
CAISDMSTGGVYF
>16|.|TRBJ2-2|TRBV5-6|.
TGTGCCAGCAGCTTGGGTGCGGGAATCAACACCGGGGAGCTGTTTTTT
CASSLGAGINTGELFF
>13|.|TRBJ1-5|TRBV6-1|.
TGTGCCACCCAAGGGGATAGCAATCAGCCCCAGCATTTT
CATQGDSNQPQHF
>15|.|TRBJ2-7|TRBV12-3/TRBV12-4|few
TGTGCCAGCAGGCCTTCGGGGGGCCTCTCCTACGAGCAGTACTTC
CASRPSGGLSYEQYF
>16|.|TRBJ1-2|TRBV12-3/TRBV12-4|.
TGTGCCAGCAGCCCCCCGCTGGGTGAGAAAAACTATGGCTACACCTTC
CASSPPLGEKNYGYTF
>16|.|TRBJ2-6|TRBV27|once
TGTGCCAGCAGTTTATCGATCGTCCTGGGGGCCAACGTCCTGACTTTC
CASSLSIVLGANVLTF
>11|TRBD1|TRBJ1-1|TRBV2|.
TGTGCCAGCAGTGGCCGACAGGGAGCTTTCTTT
CASSGRQGAFF
>11|.|TRBJ2-3|TRBV10-3|.
TGTGCCATCAGTAGGGGAGATACGCAGTATTTT
CAISRGDTQYF
>14|.|TRBJ2-7|TRBV7-6|many
TGTGCCAGCAGCTTAGCGGCACAGGGTAACGAGCAGTACTTC
CASSLAAQGNEQYF
>15|.|TRBJ2-5|TRBV7-2|many
TGTGCCAGCAGCTTAACGCGGGTGCCGGGGGAGACCCAGTACTTC
CASSLTRVPGETQYF
>14|.|TRBJ2-7|TRBV7-9|.
TGTGCCAGCAGCCCAGCGGTAGCCACCTACGAGCAGTACTTC
CASSPAVATYEQYF
>15|.|TRBJ1-4|TRBV19|.
TGTGCCAGTAGTATAATGTCGGCAGGGAATGAAAAACTGTTTTTT
CASSIMSAGNEKLFF
>14|TRBD2|TRBJ2-3|TRBV6-6|.
TGTGCCTGCGGGGGGACTAGCGGGGAAGGGGCGCAGTATTTT
CACGGTSGEGAQYF
>17|.|TRBJ1-2|TRBV5-6|few
TGTGCCAGCAGCTTGTCCCAAACCCCGTGGAGGGACGTTGGCTACACCTTC
CASSLSQTPWRDVGYTF
>17|.|TRBJ2-1|TRBV20-1|few
TGCAGCCCTAAGATAGGTTCCGGGACTGCGTTCTACAATGAGCAGTTCTTC
CSPKIGSGTAFYNEQFF
>14|TRBD1|TRBJ2-3|TRBV7-9|few
TGTGCCAGCAGCCCGGACAGGGACACAGATACGCAGTATTTT
CASSPDRDTDTQYF
>15|.|TRBJ1-2|TRBV19|few
TGTGCCAGTAGCATGCTACAGGGAGTCTACTATGGCTACACCTTC
CASSMLQGVYYGYTF
>13|.|TRBJ2-3|TRBV27|.
TGTGCCAGCAGATGGATAAGCACAGATACGCAGTATTTT
CASRWISTDTQYF
>13|.|TRBJ2-2|TRBV19|.
TGTGCCGCTACAGGACCCAACACCGGGGAGCTGTTTTTT
CAATGPNTGELFF
>14|.|TRBJ2-1|TRBV7-9|.
TGTGCCAGCAGCCCAAATACCGGGACTGAGGCCCCGTTCTTC
CASSPNTGTEAPFF
>13|.|TRBJ2-2|TRBV7-9|.
TGTGCCAGCAGCCCGGAATCTTCCGGGGAGCTGTTTTTT
CASSPESSGELFF
>16|.|TRBJ2-1|TRBV19|.
TGTGCCAGTAGTATGCGACAGGTCGCATCCTACAATGTGCAGTTCTTC
CASSMRQVASYNVQFF